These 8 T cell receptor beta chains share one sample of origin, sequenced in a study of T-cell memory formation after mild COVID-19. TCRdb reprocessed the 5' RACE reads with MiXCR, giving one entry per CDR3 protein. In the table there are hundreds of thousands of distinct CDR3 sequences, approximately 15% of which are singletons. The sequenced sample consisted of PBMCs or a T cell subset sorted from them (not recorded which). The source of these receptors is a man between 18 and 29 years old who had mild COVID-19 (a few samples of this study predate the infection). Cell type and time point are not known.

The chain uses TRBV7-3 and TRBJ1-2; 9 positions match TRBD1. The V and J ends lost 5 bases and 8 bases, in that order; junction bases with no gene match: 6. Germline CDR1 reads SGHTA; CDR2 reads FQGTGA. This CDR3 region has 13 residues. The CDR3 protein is CASSPGQGNGYTF. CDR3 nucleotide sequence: TGTGCCAGCAGCCCGGGACAGGGAAACGGCTACACCTTC.

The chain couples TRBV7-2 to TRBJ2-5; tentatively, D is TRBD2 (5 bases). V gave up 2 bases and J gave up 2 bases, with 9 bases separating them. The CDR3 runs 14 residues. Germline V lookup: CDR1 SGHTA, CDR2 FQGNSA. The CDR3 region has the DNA TGTGCCAGCAGCTTATGGACGGGGCAAGAGACCCAGTACTTC. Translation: CASSLWTGQETQYF.

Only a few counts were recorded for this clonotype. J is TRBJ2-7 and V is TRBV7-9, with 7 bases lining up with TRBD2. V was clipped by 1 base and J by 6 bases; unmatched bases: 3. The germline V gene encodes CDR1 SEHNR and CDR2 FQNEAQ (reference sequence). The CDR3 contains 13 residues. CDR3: CASSLGGGPEQYV. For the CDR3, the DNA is TGTGCCAGCAGCTTAGGGGGAGGGCCCGAGCAGTACGTC.

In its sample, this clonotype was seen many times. CDR3 amino acids: CASSLDTPETQYF. The CDR3 nucleotides are TGCGCCAGCAGCTTGGACACCCCGGAGACCCAGTACTTC. This rearrangement joins TRBV5-1 to TRBJ2-5, with unresolved D. The V gene's germline CDR1 is SGHRS and CDR2 YFSETQ. The CDR3 length is 13 residues. The ends were cut back, 0 bases at V and 5 bases at J, with 8 bases in the middle.

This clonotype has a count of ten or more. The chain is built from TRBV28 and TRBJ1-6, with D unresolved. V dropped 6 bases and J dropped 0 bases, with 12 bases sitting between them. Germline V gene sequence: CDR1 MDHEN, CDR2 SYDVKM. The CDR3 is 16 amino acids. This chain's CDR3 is CASSPYPLSYNSPLHF. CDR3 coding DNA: TGTGCCAGCAGCCCGTACCCGCTCTCCTATAATTCACCCCTCCACTTT.

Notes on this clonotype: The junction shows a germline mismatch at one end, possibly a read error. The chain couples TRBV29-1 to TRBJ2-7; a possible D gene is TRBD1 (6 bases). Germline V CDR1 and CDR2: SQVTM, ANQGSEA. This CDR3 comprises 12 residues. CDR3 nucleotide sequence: TGCAGCGTTAAAGACAGGTCCTACGAGCAGTACTTC. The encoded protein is CSVKDRSYEQYF.

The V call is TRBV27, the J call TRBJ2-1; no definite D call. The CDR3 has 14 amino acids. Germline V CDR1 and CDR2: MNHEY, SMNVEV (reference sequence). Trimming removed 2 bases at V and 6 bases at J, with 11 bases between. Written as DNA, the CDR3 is TGTGCCAGCAGTTTAGTCCAATCGGGCAATGAGCAGTTCTTC. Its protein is CASSLVQSGNEQFF.

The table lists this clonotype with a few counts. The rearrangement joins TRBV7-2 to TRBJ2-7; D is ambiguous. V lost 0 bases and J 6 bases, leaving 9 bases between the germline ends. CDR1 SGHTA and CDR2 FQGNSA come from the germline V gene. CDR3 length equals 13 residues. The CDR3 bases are TGTGCCAGCAGCTTAGCGGAACGGAGCGAGCAGTACTTC. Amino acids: CASSLAERSEQYF.